One sample yielded the 2 T cell receptor beta chains listed below, sequenced in a study of regulatory and conventional T cells in RAG deficiency. This table comes from immunoSEQ multiplex PCR, and its TCRdb copy is limited to in-frame clones, with some not included. The sample yields about 7,800 clones, about 84% seen once. These data were likewise used in another study, on regulatory T cells. That source adds: The primer mix had 52 TRBV and 13 TRBJ primers.

Sequenced: CD8+ T cells sorted from blood. The receptor set was obtained from a human donor in good health.

This clone has a single count. This sequence joins TRBV7-2 and TRBJ2-5; 8 nucleotides align to TRBD2. The J call may be faulty, since TRBJ2-7 better matches the DNA end. This CDR3 is built from 14 residues. Germline V gene data show CDR1 as SGHTA and CDR2 as FQGNSA. CDR3 protein: CASIERGPPYEQYF. Written as DNA, the CDR3 is TGTGCCAGCATCGAGCGGGGGCCTCCCTACGAGCAGTACTTC.

In its sample, this clone was seen a few times. The V gene is TRBV10-2, the J gene TRBJ1-3; D may be TRBD1 (5 bases). Germline values: CDR1 WSHSY, CDR2 SAAADI. This CDR3 has 15 residues. The germline V and J ends were trimmed by 6 bases and 0 bases, with 12 bases remaining between them. CDR3 nucleotide sequence: TGCGCCAGCAGCGAACCCAGGGCCTCTGGAAACACCATATATTTT. It is translated as CASSEPRASGNTIYF.